These 25 T cell receptor beta chains share one sample of origin, sequenced in a study of shared clonotypes between healthy human individuals. Assay: immunoSEQ multiplex PCR; the TCRdb copy retains only in-frame clones and omits some. This sample yields about 600,000 clones, of which roughly 97% are seen a single time; 0.057% belongs to the top ten. Source material: naive CD4+ T cells sorted from blood. Subset in this sample: CD45RA+ positively selected. The receptors were sampled from a woman aged 30 to 39 in good health.

V is TRBV2 and J is TRBJ2-5; 7 bases agree with TRBD2. With the DNA end fitting TRBJ2-7 better, the J assignment may be wrong. From germline, CDR1 is SNHLY and CDR2 FYNNEI. This CDR3 spans 16 amino acids. CDR3 protein: CASLAQPAGDPYEQYF. In nucleotides, the CDR3 is TGTGCCAGCCTAGCCCAGCCCGCGGGAGACCCCTACGAGCAGTACTTC.

The chain uses TRBV28 and TRBJ1-6, with a weak D call TRBD1 (6 bases). This CDR3 is 20 amino acids long. V lost 3 bases to trimming and J lost 0 bases, with 21 bases between them. Looked up from germline, CDR1 is MDHEN and CDR2 is SYDVKM. CDR3 DNA sequence: TGTGCCAGCAGTTTCCGGGGGCTAGGAATACGTAGCTCCTATAATTCACCCCTCCACTTT. This encodes CASSFRGLGIRSSYNSPLHF.

The V call is TRBV6-4, the J call TRBJ2-1, with TRBD1 matching over 8 bases. The junction had 7 bases not matched to a gene; V was cut back by 6 bases and J by 6 bases. This CDR3 comprises 14 residues. CDR1 is MRHNA and CDR2 is SNTAGT in the germline V gene. The CDR3 spells CASRPDRGLNEQFF. In DNA, the CDR3 is TGTGCCAGCAGACCCGACAGGGGACTCAATGAGCAGTTCTTC.

The J gene is TRBJ1-1, the V gene TRBV5-1; TRBD1 matches 7 bases. The CDR3 totals 15 residues. Unmatched junction bases numbered 11, after V lost 3 bases and J lost 6 bases. Germline-derived CDR1 and CDR2 are SGHRS and YFSETQ. The DNA for the CDR3 is TGCGCCAGCAGCTCACACAGGGGAGGAGATTCTGAAGCTTTCTTT. Its translation: CASSSHRGGDSEAFF.

This rearrangement joins TRBV28 to TRBJ2-7, with D maybe TRBD2 (5 bases). The germline V gene has CDR1 MDHEN and CDR2 SYDVKM. This CDR3 is built from 14 residues. V lost 5 bases, J lost 4 bases, and 15 bases lay in between. Here the CDR3 DNA reads TGTGCCAGCAGTCAGACCGGGATCCCTTACGAGCAGTACTTC. Its translation is CASSQTGIPYEQYF.

The chain employs TRBV19 and TRBJ1-5; D possibly corresponds to TRBD1 (5 bases). Looked up from germline, CDR1 is LNHDA and CDR2 is SQIVND (reference sequence). The ends were cut back, 3 bases at V and 4 bases at J, with 13 bases in the middle. This CDR3 contains 15 residues. In DNA, the CDR3 is TGTGCCAGTAGTATCGGCAGGGTAAGGAATCAGCCCCAGCATTTT. Its protein is CASSIGRVRNQPQHF.

This chain links TRBV25-1 with TRBJ1-2; D is perhaps TRBD1 (5 bases). Trimming left V 9 bases short and J 4 bases short, with 15 bases between. The V gene's germline CDR1 is MGHDK and CDR2 SYGVNS. This CDR3 is built from 13 residues. CDR3 sequence (DNA): TGTGCCAGATTCAGACGGGGCGGCTATGGCTACACCTTC. Translating gives CARFRRGGYGYTF.

CDR3 nucleotides: TGTGCCAGCAGCTTTGGGGGCGACAGTGGGGAGACCCAGTACTTC. Protein: CASSFGGDSGETQYF. The V gene is TRBV5-4, the J gene TRBJ2-5; possible D gene TRBD1, 6 bases. Germline V gives CDR1 SGHNT, CDR2 YYREEE (reference sequence). Trimming took 2 bases from V and 5 from J, leaving 16 bases between them. CDR3 length: 15 amino acids.

V and J are TRBV6-6 and TRBJ2-7, with D perhaps TRBD2 (6 bases). From germline, CDR1 is MNHNY and CDR2 SVGAGI (reference sequence). V was pared by 6 bases and J by 7 bases, with 19 bases between. This CDR3 has 14 residues. Written as DNA, the CDR3 is TGTGCCAGCAGATACCGGGACTTTACTAGGGAGCAGTACTTC. Protein product: CASRYRDFTREQYF.

This clone was detected only once. This chain links TRBV5-1 with TRBJ1-2, with 10 bases lining up with TRBD1. CDR3 length: 19 residues. The junction had 20 bases not matched to a gene; V was cut back by 2 bases and J by 7 bases. Looked up from germline, CDR1 is SGHRS and CDR2 is YFSETQ. The CDR3 nucleotides read TGCGCCAGCAGCTTCCTGGGTTCTTACGGGACAGGGGATATTGCTGGCTACACCTTC. It translates to CASSFLGSYGTGDIAGYTF.

Only one count was recorded for this clone. This chain links TRBV27 with TRBJ1-1; 7 bases fit TRBD1. Germline V lookup: CDR1 MNHEY, CDR2 SMNVEV (reference sequence). This CDR3 spans 14 amino acids. With V trimmed by 5 bases and J by 1 base, 4 bases remained unmatched. The CDR3 protein is CASSLRQGNTEAFF. The DNA for the CDR3 is TGTGCCAGCAGTCTTAGACAGGGGAACACTGAAGCTTTCTTT.

The chain couples TRBV19 to TRBJ1-5; D possibly corresponds to TRBD1 (5 bases). V lost 0 bases and J lost 0, with 9 bases in between. Germline V gene sequence: CDR1 LNHDA, CDR2 SQIVND (reference sequence). The CDR3 is 16 amino acids. Here the CDR3 reads CASSIEDIHSNQPQHF. The CDR3 DNA sequence: TGTGCCAGTAGTATAGAGGACATTCATAGCAATCAGCCCCAGCATTTT.

The genes are TRBV5-4 and TRBJ2-6; TRBD1 agrees at 11 bases. CDR1 SGHNT and CDR2 YYREEE come from the germline V gene (reference sequence). Germline trimming cut 4 bases from V and 0 bases from J; bases unmatched to any gene: 3. The CDR3 is 17 amino acids. The CDR3 spells CASSRTGGVSGANVLTF. The CDR3 DNA reads TGTGCCAGCAGCCGGACAGGGGGCGTCTCTGGGGCCAACGTCCTGACTTTC. The full variable domain, completed using reference TRBV5-4 and TRBJ2-6, is ETGVTQSPTHLIKTRGQQVTLRCSSQSGHNTVSWYQQALGQGPQFIFQYYREEENGRGNFPPRFSGLQFPNYSSELNVNALELDDSALYLCASSRTGGVSGANVLTFGAGSRLTVL.

V and J are TRBV11-2 and TRBJ2-7; 7 bases agree with TRBD1. The V gene's germline CDR1 is SGHAT and CDR2 FQNNGV. This CDR3 comprises 17 residues. With V trimmed by 2 bases and J by 6 bases, 16 bases remained unmatched. CDR3 nucleotides: TGTGCCAGCAGCTTAACCGGGGCTGGGACAGTGACACTCGAGCAGTACTTC. Amino acids: CASSLTGAGTVTLEQYF.

This sequence joins TRBV19 and TRBJ2-1; D possibly corresponds to TRBD2 (6 bases). Germline loops: CDR1 LNHDA, CDR2 SQIVND (reference sequence). V was shortened by 5 bases and J by 0 bases, with 14 bases between the two germline ends. This CDR3 region has 16 residues. This CDR3 is CASSSKRASSYNEQFF. In DNA, the CDR3 is TGTGCCAGTAGTTCTAAGCGGGCCAGCTCCTACAATGAGCAGTTCTTC.

The V and J genes are TRBV9 and TRBJ1-2; D is ambiguous. Germline lookup yields CDR1 SGDLS and CDR2 YYNGEE. The CDR3 has 13 residues. V was clipped by 0 bases and J by 6 bases, with 9 bases between them. CDR3 region: CASSVDSGNGYTF. CDR3 bases: TGTGCCAGCAGCGTAGACTCCGGGAATGGCTACACCTTC.

The rearrangement links TRBV27 to TRBJ1-1, with no clear D. The CDR3 has 16 residues. The germline V gene has CDR1 MNHEY and CDR2 SMNVEV (reference sequence). The V end was cut by 7 bases, the J end by 0 bases, with 18 bases between. As DNA, the CDR3 is TGTGCCAGCACCAATAACCCAGACATCCTGAACACTGAAGCTTTCTTT. Its translation: CASTNNPDILNTEAFF.

The chain combines TRBV28 with TRBJ2-7; D is perhaps TRBD1 (6 bases). The CDR3 is made up of 13 amino acids. Trimming took off 9 bases at V and 1 base at J, with 13 bases between the two ends. In germline, CDR1 is MDHEN, CDR2 SYDVKM. The CDR3 sequence: CASLQGPSYEQYF. For the CDR3, the DNA is TGTGCCAGTTTACAGGGTCCGTCCTACGAGCAGTACTTC. The complete variable domain, with remaining parts taken from reference TRBV28 and TRBJ2-7, reads DVKVTQSSRYLVKRTGEKVFLECVQDMDHENMFWYRQDPGLGLRLIYFSYDVKMKEKGDIPEGYSVSREKKERFSLILESASTNQTSMYLCASLQGPSYEQYFGPGTRLTVT.

The chain couples TRBV29-1 to TRBJ1-4; D might be TRBD1 (5 bases). CDR1 is SQVTM, CDR2 ANQGSEA, per germline. The CDR3 extends over 14 amino acids. V was cut by 7 bases and J by 0 bases, with 12 bases left in between. CDR3: CSATVSATNEKLFF. The CDR3 nucleotides read TGCAGCGCGACAGTTAGTGCAACTAATGAAAAACTGTTTTTT.

This sequence joins TRBV5-1 and TRBJ2-3; D might be TRBD2 (7 bases). Germline values: CDR1 SGHRS, CDR2 YFSETQ. Trimming removed 3 bases at V and 6 bases at J, with 11 bases between. The CDR3 extends over 13 amino acids. CDR3 in DNA: TGCGCCAGCAGCTCGGGGGGCTCGGATACGCAGTATTTT. It yields the protein CASSSGGSDTQYF.

This chain uses TRBV7-9 with TRBJ2-3; no clear D gene. The V gene's germline CDR1 is SEHNR and CDR2 FQNEAQ (reference sequence). Trimming shortened V by 1 base and J by 1 base, and 6 bases separated the two germline ends. The length of the CDR3 is 14 residues. The CDR3 bases are TGTGCCAGCAGCTTAGGCAGCCGCACAGATACGCAGTATTTT. Protein sequence: CASSLGSRTDTQYF.

The chain joins TRBV7-8 to TRBJ1-1, with D maybe TRBD1 (5 bases). The CDR3 runs 17 residues. CDR1 and CDR2 (germline): SGHVS, FQNEAQ. Trimming stripped 2 bases from V and 8 bases from J, with 24 bases between. The CDR3 protein is CASSLWSLVGTSGEAFF. For the CDR3, the DNA is TGTGCCAGCAGCTTATGGTCTTTGGTAGGGACGTCGGGGGAAGCTTTCTTT.

This rearrangement joins TRBV28 to TRBJ1-1; 9 nucleotides line up with TRBD1. The CDR3 totals 18 residues. Unmatched junction bases numbered 10, after V lost 2 bases and J lost 0 bases. Germline lookup yields CDR1 MDHEN and CDR2 SYDVKM. The DNA for the CDR3 is TGTGCCAGCAGTTTAGCCGCCCCGGGACAGGGACTGAACACTGAAGCTTTCTTT. Amino acids: CASSLAAPGQGLNTEAFF.

The genes are TRBV11-2 and TRBJ2-2; D is ambiguous. CDR1 SGHAT and CDR2 FQNNGV come from the germline V gene. This CDR3 comprises 15 residues. The V and J ends lost 2 bases and 0 bases respectively, with 7 bases between them. CDR3: CASSLRRTNTGELFF. CDR3 in DNA: TGTGCCAGCAGCTTAAGGAGAACGAACACCGGGGAGCTGTTTTTT.

The chain combines TRBV28 with TRBJ2-3; D is unclear. This CDR3 has 11 amino acids. V gave up 5 bases and J gave up 7 bases, with 7 bases separating them. Germline CDR1 reads MDHEN; CDR2 reads SYDVKM. The CDR3 spells CASSLRYTQYF. CDR3 in DNA: TGTGCCAGCAGTCTCAGATATACGCAGTATTTT.